Reported below is one TCR beta chain. These data originate in a study of cytomegalovirus exposure and HLA in healthy donors. The PCR had 60 Vbeta and 13 Jbeta primers. Libraries were prepared by immunoSEQ multiplex PCR; TCRdb keeps only in-frame clonotypes and omits some of them. This sample's clone table lists approximately 100,000 clones. CDR3 size: 15 residues. Germline V lookup: CDR1 LNHDA, CDR2 SQIVND (reference sequence). Losses at the gene ends were 5 bases for V and 2 bases for J; bases not matched to a gene: 6. The chain is built from TRBV19 and TRBJ2-1, with 7 positions matching TRBD1. The receptor was isolated from a man in his forties in good health and CMV-seronegative. The sequencing input was PBMCs. The CDR3 here is CASSLPGTAYNEQFF. CDR3 sequence (DNA): TGTGCCAGTAGTTTACCCGGGACAGCCTACAATGAGCAGTTCTTC.